The rows below give T cell receptor beta chains drawn from one sample of a study of T cells in Graves' hyperthyroidism and ophthalmopathy. TCRdb re-called the multiplex PCR reads with MiXCR, one entry per CDR3 protein. The table lists about 680,000 distinct CDR3 sequences, 35% of them singletons. Specimen: blood. The receptors stem from a woman aged 35 to 49 with Graves' hyperthyroidism. Each CDR3 is given with its conserved first and last residue. Each record gives: V gene, J gene, clone size, D gene, CDR3 DNA, CDR3 protein. The D gene is left open where the match is weak. Clone size is not always given. Where it is, it says once, few, many or a class for expanded clones.

>TRBV2|TRBJ1-5|many|TRBD1
TGTGCCAGCAGAGGGACAGGGGTTCAGCCCCAGCATTTT
CASRGTGVQPQHF
>TRBV9|TRBJ1-2|once|.
TGTGCCAGCAGCGTCGGGGTCGGCTATGGCTACACCTTC
CASSVGVGYGYTF
>TRBV10-3|TRBJ2-7|once|TRBD1
TGTGCCATCCGACAGGGGAGCGAGCAGTACTTC
CAIRQGSEQYF
>TRBV12-3/TRBV12-4|TRBJ1-2|.|TRBD1
TGTGCCAGCAGTTTGACAGGACAGGGGTTTTTCAATGGCTACACCTTC
CASSLTGQGFFNGYTF
>TRBV4-1|TRBJ2-7|few|.
TGCGCCAGCAGCCAAGATGGGTCAGCCTACGAGCAGTACTTC
CASSQDGSAYEQYF
>TRBV29-1|TRBJ1-1|many|TRBD1
TGCAGCGCCCACCAGGGGGGAGCTTTCTTT
CSAHQGGAFF
>TRBV6-2/TRBV6-3|TRBJ2-7|few|TRBD2
TGTGCCAGCAGTTACGCAGGACTAGCGGGGAACTACGAGCAGTACTTC
CASSYAGLAGNYEQYF
>TRBV10-1|TRBJ2-5|.|TRBD2
TGCGCCAGCAGACCGGGACTAGGCGCAACCGGGGAGACCCAGTACTTC
CASRPGLGATGETQYF
>TRBV10-3|TRBJ2-3|.|TRBD2
TGTGCCATCTCCCGTCCCTTACGCGGGGGGTCAGATACGCAGTATTTT
CAISRPLRGGSDTQYF
>TRBV6-2/TRBV6-3|TRBJ2-5|.|TRBD2
TGTGCCAGCACCCCTAGCGGGGGGGAAGAGACCCAGTACTTC
CASTPSGGEETQYF
>TRBV7-9|TRBJ1-2|many|TRBD1
TGTGCCAGCAGTTCTCCTTCGCGGGACAGGCAGACCTACACCTTC
CASSSPSRDRQTYTF
>TRBV9|TRBJ1-6|many|.
TGTGCCAGCAGCCTGGTTCAGGGTGCCAATTCACCCCTCCACTTT
CASSLVQGANSPLHF
>TRBV28|TRBJ1-2|.|.
TGTGCCAGCAGTTTGGGCGGGAAGGGGAACTATGGCTACACCTTC
CASSLGGKGNYGYTF
>TRBV12-3/TRBV12-4|TRBJ2-7|many|TRBD1
TGTGCCAGCAGTTCCACAGGGGGCGAGCAGTACTTC
CASSSTGGEQYF
>TRBV5-4|TRBJ2-5|.|TRBD2
TGTGCCAGCAGCTTTAGGGAGGGAGAGACCCAGTACTTC
CASSFREGETQYF
>TRBV15|TRBJ1-2|.|TRBD1
TGTGCCACCAGCAGTAAGGGACAGACCTACTATGGCTACACCTTC
CATSSKGQTYYGYTF
>TRBV29-1|TRBJ1-2|few|TRBD1
TGCAGCGTTGAATTCGGACAGGGGGACTATGGCTACACCTTC
CSVEFGQGDYGYTF
>TRBV11-2|TRBJ2-5|many|TRBD2
TGTGCCAGCAGCTTAAGGACTAGCGGTAAAGAGACCCAGTACTTC
CASSLRTSGKETQYF
>TRBV4-1|TRBJ1-3|.|.
TGCGCCAGCAGCCAAGAAGGGCAGGTCAGTGGAAACACCATATATTTT
CASSQEGQVSGNTIYF
>TRBV10-3|TRBJ2-2|once|TRBD2
TGTGCCATCAGTGTCCGTGGGACTAGTTCCGGGGAGCTGTTTTTT
CAISVRGTSSGELFF
>TRBV5-5|TRBJ2-2|few|.
TGTGCCAGCAGCTTGGCCCTAGGGGGGGTCGGGGAGCTGTTTTTT
CASSLALGGVGELFF
>TRBV9|TRBJ2-7|.|TRBD1
TGTGCCAGCAGCCCGACAGGGGGTTGGGCCGAGCAGTACTTC
CASSPTGGWAEQYF
>TRBV9|TRBJ1-4|many|.
TGTGCCAGCAGCGTAGCAACGACCCTTGGAGAAAAACTGTTTTTT
CASSVATTLGEKLFF